The 28 T cell receptor beta chains below all came from one sample that was sequenced in a study of ipilimumab plus nivolumab after autologous stem cell transplantation. Assay used: immunoSEQ multiplex PCR; TCRdb lists only in-frame clones, some missing. The data show approximately 16,000 clones, with roughly 74% seen just once and 8.5% to 12% held by the top ten. The specimen comprised PBMCs, sampled in a trial of ipilimumab plus nivolumab as post-transplant consolidation. These receptors were obtained from a male donor with primary mediastinal lymphoma.

The chain joins TRBV27 to TRBJ2-5; 7 bases agree with TRBD1. The CDR3 extends over 16 amino acids. Germline V gives CDR1 MNHEY, CDR2 SMNVEV (reference sequence). The V and J ends lost 0 bases and 5 bases, in that order; junction bases with no gene match: 9. The CDR3 sequence: CASSLSRGGSGETQYF. The CDR3 DNA sequence: TGTGCCAGCAGTTTATCTAGAGGGGGCTCCGGGGAGACCCAGTACTTC.

As concerns this clone: The junction does not match germline at one end; this may be a read error. The chain carries TRBV13 and TRBJ1-1; 9 bases map to TRBD1. The CDR3 is 15 amino acids. Germline CDR1 is PRHDT and CDR2 is FYEKMQ (reference sequence). The CDR3 is CASSLGQGLNTEAFF. Written as DNA, the CDR3 is TGTGCCAGCAGCCTAGGACAGGGGCTGAACACTGAAGCTTTCTTT.

The chain combines TRBV6-5 with TRBJ2-1; D ambiguous. The CDR3 is 13 amino acids. Germline V lookup: CDR1 MNHEY, CDR2 SVGAGI. The germline V and J ends were trimmed by 2 bases and 9 bases, with 11 bases remaining between them. The DNA for the CDR3 is TGTGCCAGCAGTTACGGGCCCGCCACTGAGCAGTTCTTC. Protein: CASSYGPATEQFF.

This chain links TRBV9 with TRBJ1-4; D possibly corresponds to TRBD1 (5 bases). V was pared by 3 bases and J by 8 bases, with 17 bases between. Germline V gives CDR1 SGDLS, CDR2 YYNGEE. The CDR3 spans 15 residues. The CDR3 nucleotides read TGTGCCAGCAGCGCCGGACTGGGGGTTGGAGAAAAACTGTTTTTT. Encoded protein: CASSAGLGVGEKLFF.

The chain couples TRBV4-2 to TRBJ2-2; no definite D call. V lost 0 bases and J 6 bases, leaving 17 bases between the germline ends. Germline V gives CDR1 LGHNA, CDR2 YNFKEQ. The CDR3 contains 17 residues. The DNA for the CDR3 is TGTGCCAGCAGCCAAGACCCTGTAGGAGCCGGCGCCGGGGAGCTGTTTTTT. Its protein product is CASSQDPVGAGAGELFF.

V gene TRBV4-2 combines with J gene TRBJ2-1; D uncertain. Germline V CDR1 and CDR2: LGHNA, YNFKEQ. Trimming took 3 bases from V and 6 from J, leaving 9 bases between them. The CDR3 spans 13 residues. CDR3 sequence reads: CASSQGLGNEQFF. The CDR3 DNA sequence: TGTGCCAGCAGCCAGGGTCTGGGCAATGAGCAGTTCTTC.

The rearrangement uses TRBV28 and TRBJ2-3; 8 bases fit TRBD1. V trimming: 6 bases; J trimming: 5 bases; junction bases outside the gene matches: 4. Per the germline V gene, CDR1 is MDHEN and CDR2 is SYDVKM. CDR3 size: 13 residues. The CDR3 here is CASRDRARDTQYF. The CDR3 DNA reads as TGTGCCAGCAGGGACAGGGCGAGAGATACGCAGTATTTT.

The chain has TRBV6-1 and TRBJ2-1, with 13 bases matching TRBD2. The germline V gene has CDR1 MNHNS and CDR2 SASEGT. The CDR3 extends over 15 amino acids. J lost 8 bases, V lost 6 bases, and 7 bases had no gene match. CDR3 nucleotide sequence: TGTGCCAGCAGCCGGACTAGCGGGAGTTTCGATGAGCAGTTCTTC. Amino acid sequence: CASSRTSGSFDEQFF.

The chain links TRBV9 to TRBJ1-6, with a tentative D call TRBD1 (5 bases). This CDR3 comprises 17 residues. The V end was cut by 0 bases, the J end by 0 bases, with 10 bases between. Per the germline V gene, CDR1 is SGDLS and CDR2 is YYNGEE. CDR3 nucleotide sequence: TGTGCCAGCAGCGTAGATGGGGGTAGCTCCTATAATTCACCCCTCCACTTT. Its translation: CASSVDGGSSYNSPLHF.

The V call is TRBV25-1, the J call TRBJ1-2; 10 bases map to TRBD1. The length of the CDR3 is 13 residues. After removal of 8 bases from V and 7 bases from J, the junction contained 7 bases not matched to a gene. The germline gives CDR1 MGHDK, CDR2 SYGVNS. The CDR3 region has the DNA TGTGCCAGCGGGGGACAGGGGAGGTTTGGCTACACCTTC. Translation gives CASGGQGRFGYTF.

This clone was seen a handful of times. The CDR3 DNA sequence: TGTGCCAGCAGCTTAGTGGGGGTAACTGGAAACACCATATATTTT. It translates to CASSLVGVTGNTIYF. V usage is TRBV7-2 and J usage is TRBJ1-3; D is perhaps TRBD1 (5 bases). With 1 base removed from V and 2 bases from J, the gap between germline ends came to 9 bases. The CDR3 has 15 amino acids. The germline V gene has CDR1 SGHTA and CDR2 FQGNSA.

V is TRBV7-9 and J is TRBJ2-3; D is undetermined. CDR3 length: 12 residues. V gave up 5 bases and J gave up 3 bases, with 6 bases separating them. Germline CDR1 SEHNR, CDR2 FQNEAQ (reference sequence). The CDR3 sequence: CASSPQTDTQYF. The CDR3 coding sequence is TGTGCCAGCAGCCCGCAAACAGATACGCAGTATTTT.

V usage is TRBV10-2 and J usage is TRBJ2-5; 8 bases are shared with TRBD1. CDR1 WSHSY and CDR2 SAAADI come from the germline V gene. V gave up 6 bases and J gave up 1 base; unmatched junction bases: 10. The CDR3 totals 16 residues. The CDR3 sequence is CASRETGAGAQETQYF. Here the CDR3 DNA reads TGCGCCAGCAGGGAGACAGGGGCCGGGGCCCAAGAGACCCAGTACTTC.

The genes are TRBV27 and TRBJ1-5, with 9 bases matching TRBD1. Per the germline V gene, CDR1 is MNHEY and CDR2 is SMNVEV (reference sequence). The CDR3 totals 13 residues. V was clipped by 6 bases and J by 3 bases; unmatched bases: 0. This chain's CDR3 is CASRQGANQPQHF. The DNA for the CDR3 is TGTGCCAGCAGACAGGGGGCCAATCAGCCCCAGCATTTT.

This clone was counted a single time. This rearrangement joins TRBV5-4 to TRBJ2-3; D perhaps matches TRBD1 (5 bases). Germline CDR1 is SGHNT and CDR2 is YYREEE (reference sequence). The CDR3 runs to 12 residues. Trimming left V 2 bases short and J 5 bases short, with 6 bases between. The CDR3 is CASSLGEDTQYF. CDR3 coding DNA: TGTGCCAGCAGCTTAGGGGAAGATACGCAGTATTTT. The full variable domain, rest sourced from reference TRBV5-4 and TRBJ2-3, is ETGVTQSPTHLIKTRGQQVTLRCSSQSGHNTVSWYQQALGQGPQFIFQYYREEENGRGNFPPRFSGLQFPNYSSELNVNALELDDSALYLCASSLGEDTQYFGPGTRLTVL.

A few counts support this clone. The chain is built from TRBV5-4 and TRBJ1-2; the match to TRBD1 covers 7 bases. CDR3 length: 15 amino acids. V shed 4 bases, J shed 4 bases, and the junction held 10 bases outside the gene matches. In germline, CDR1 is SGHNT, CDR2 YYREEE (reference sequence). CDR3 coding DNA: TGTGCCAGCAGCACCGAGCGGGACAGCCCCTATGGCTACACCTTC. Its translation is CASSTERDSPYGYTF.

The V call is TRBV18, the J call TRBJ2-7, with 9 bases matching TRBD2. This CDR3 spans 14 amino acids. Losses at the gene ends were 3 bases for V and 7 bases for J; bases not matched to a gene: 7. Germline CDR1 and CDR2: KGHSH and LQKENI. CDR3: CASSPGAGGGEQYF. The DNA for the CDR3 is TGTGCCAGCTCACCTGGAGCGGGGGGCGGGGAGCAGTACTTC.

The chain combines TRBV7-9 with TRBJ2-3; possible D gene TRBD1, 5 bases. The germline CDR1 and CDR2 sequences are SEHNR and FQNEAQ (reference sequence). CDR3 length: 16 amino acids. V gave up 5 bases and J gave up 0 bases, with 15 bases separating them. CDR3 region: CASSTPETASTDTQYF. The CDR3 DNA follows: TGTGCCAGCAGCACCCCGGAGACAGCTAGCACAGATACGCAGTATTTT.

This chain uses TRBV5-6 with TRBJ2-7; D ambiguous. The CDR3 consists of 13 residues. Germline CDR1 SGHDT, CDR2 YYEEEE. The germline V and J ends were trimmed by 0 bases and 3 bases, with 7 bases remaining between them. The CDR3 region is CASSLGRIYEQYF. The DNA for the CDR3 is TGTGCCAGCAGCTTGGGCAGGATCTACGAGCAGTACTTC.

V gene TRBV5-4 combines with J gene TRBJ2-5; no reliable D call. The CDR3 is 13 amino acids. The V and J ends lost 5 bases and 4 bases respectively, with 12 bases between them. Germline CDR1 and CDR2: SGHNT and YYREEE (reference sequence). The CDR3 nucleotides read TGTGCCAGCAGACTACATGGGGTAGAGACCCAGTACTTC. Its translation is CASRLHGVETQYF.

This clone has only a few counts. The gene calls are TRBV4-1 and TRBJ1-5, with D perhaps TRBD1 (5 bases). CDR3 length equals 15 residues. V lost 6 bases to trimming and J lost 1 base, with 13 bases between them. Germline-derived CDR1 and CDR2 are MGHRA and YSYEKL. CDR3 loop: CASSTFQGSNQPQHF. In nucleotides, the CDR3 is TGCGCCAGCAGTACCTTTCAGGGCAGCAATCAGCCCCAGCATTTT.

V and J are TRBV5-5 and TRBJ1-5; 7 bases are shared with TRBD1. J was trimmed by 0 bases and V by 2 bases; bases with no gene match: 5. This CDR3 spans 16 amino acids. Per the germline V gene, CDR1 is SGHKS and CDR2 is YYEKEE (reference sequence). The CDR3 nucleotides are TGTGCCAGCAGCTTTCGGACAGGCCTTAGCAATCAGCCCCAGCATTTT. As protein: CASSFRTGLSNQPQHF.

This chain uses TRBV10-3 with TRBJ1-2; no clear D gene. CDR3 length: 15 residues. The V and J ends lost 3 bases and 13 bases respectively, with 24 bases between them. Germline V gene sequence: CDR1 ENHRY, CDR2 SYGVKD. The CDR3: CAISDLDRSARGGTF. Here the CDR3 DNA reads TGTGCCATCAGTGATTTGGACCGGTCAGCCCGTGGTGGCACCTTC.

The chain links TRBV6-6 to TRBJ2-1; 7 nucleotides agree with TRBD2. The V and J ends lost 6 bases and 5 bases, in that order; junction bases with no gene match: 7. CDR1 and CDR2 from the germline V gene are MNHNY and SVGAGI (reference sequence). CDR3 size: 14 residues. In DNA, the CDR3 is TGTGCCAGCAGCCGCGGGACTACCGACAATGAGCAGTTCTTC. It codes for CASSRGTTDNEQFF.

The chain joins TRBV2 to TRBJ1-1; tentatively, D is TRBD1 (5 bases). V lost 10 bases and J lost 1, with 22 bases in between. The CDR3 is 16 residues long. Germline V gene lookup returns CDR1 SNHLY and CDR2 FYNNEI. CDR3 sequence (DNA): TGTGCCACCATGCCGGGAACAGGTTTCGGGAACACTGAAGCTTTCTTT. Its protein is CATMPGTGFGNTEAFF. Full variable domain (remainder filled in from reference TRBV2 and TRBJ1-1): EPEVTQTPSHQVTQMGQEVILRCVPISNHLYFYWYRQILGQKVEFLVSFYNNEISEKSEIFDDQFSVERPDGSNFTLKIRSTKLEDSAMYFCATMPGTGFGNTEAFFGQGTRLTVV.

The J gene is TRBJ2-2, the V gene TRBV5-1, with TRBD1 matching over 7 bases. Germline V CDR1 and CDR2: SGHRS, YFSETQ. The CDR3 extends over 14 amino acids. V trimming: 9 bases; J trimming: 4 bases; junction bases outside the gene matches: 9. The CDR3 region is CATAREGATGELFF. Written as DNA, the CDR3 is TGCGCCACCGCTCGCGAGGGGGCCACCGGGGAGCTGTTTTTT.

This rearrangement joins TRBV28 to TRBJ1-5; 9 bases match TRBD1. V was pared by 5 bases and J by 4 bases, with 15 bases of the junction left unmatched. From germline, CDR1 is MDHEN and CDR2 SYDVKM. The CDR3 covers 18 residues. CDR3 loop: CASSGADRGKIRNQPQHF. The CDR3 nucleotides read TGTGCCAGCAGTGGGGCGGACAGGGGAAAGATCAGGAATCAGCCCCAGCATTTT.

The chain employs TRBV27 and TRBJ2-7; TRBD1 or TRBD2 may be the D gene (5 bases each). Germline-derived CDR1 and CDR2 are MNHEY and SMNVEV (reference sequence). This CDR3 has 16 amino acids. Deletions cut 2 bases from V and 2 bases from J, with 16 bases between. CDR3 sequence (DNA): TGTGCCAGCAGTTTAGGCGAGGGCAGGGTCACCTACGAGCAGTACTTC. It yields the protein CASSLGEGRVTYEQYF.